This TCR beta chain is from a study of shared clonotypes between healthy human individuals. CDR1 is SGHTS, CDR2 YDEGEE, per germline. V lost 4 bases and J lost 1, with 15 bases in between. The CDR3 runs to 15 residues. Some clones are missing from TCRdb's copy, which holds only in-frame ones; the method was immunoSEQ multiplex PCR. The sample includes 400,000 to 600,000 clones, about three quarters of them seen just once. Extraction of genomic DNA in unsorted samples used about 90 million PBMCs. The sample was PBMCs. This receptor was identified in a woman aged 40 to 50 in good health. Some clones in this sample may be carry-over from other donors' samples. The rearrangement uses TRBV5-8 and TRBJ2-7; no clear D gene. CDR3 in amino acids: CASSQEGDVSYEQYF. The CDR3 DNA follows: TGTGCCAGCAGCCAAGAAGGAGATGTATCCTACGAGCAGTACTTC.